The following is a T cell receptor beta chain sequence with its context. As yet, its antigen is unknown. This record belongs to a study of coeliac disease. Notes on the study in general: Known gliadin-specific TRB sequences: about 55% of the 18 coeliac samples, only 1 of 6 controls.

This CDR3 contains 17 residues. Germline V gene data show CDR1 as SGHDN and CDR2 as FVKESK. With 1 base clipped from V and 4 bases from J, the junction kept 11 bases outside the gene matches. Clones were read by immunoSEQ multiplex PCR, and TCRdb kept only the in-frame ones, dropping some. The sample has 7,500 to 9,500 clones; roughly 70% are singletons. The receptor was derived from a woman in her sixties or seventies with celiac disease. The V and J genes are TRBV14 and TRBJ2-7, with 9 bases matching TRBD1. Input material: lamina propria lymphocytes from the gut. The CDR3 DNA is TGTGCCAGCAGCCAAGGTGTTCTTGGGACAGGGAGGTACGAGCAGTACTTC. It yields the protein CASSQGVLGTGRYEQYF.